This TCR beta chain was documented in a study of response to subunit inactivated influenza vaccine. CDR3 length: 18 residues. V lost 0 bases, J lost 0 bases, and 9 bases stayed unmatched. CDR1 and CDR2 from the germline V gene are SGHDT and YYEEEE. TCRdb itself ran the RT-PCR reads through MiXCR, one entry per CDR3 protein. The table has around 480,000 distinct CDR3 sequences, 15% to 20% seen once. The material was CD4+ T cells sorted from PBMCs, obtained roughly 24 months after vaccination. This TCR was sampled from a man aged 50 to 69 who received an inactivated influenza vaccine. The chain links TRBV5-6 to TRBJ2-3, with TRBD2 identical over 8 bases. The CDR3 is CASSLDRGGRYSTDTQYF. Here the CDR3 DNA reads TGTGCCAGCAGCTTGGATCGGGGGGGCCGGTATAGCACAGATACGCAGTATTTT.